These 27 T cell receptor beta chains share one sample of origin, sequenced in a study of cytomegalovirus exposure and HLA in healthy donors. The PCR employed 60 Vbeta primers together with 13 Jbeta primers. Sequencing used immunoSEQ multiplex PCR; TCRdb keeps in-frame clones, though not all of them. The table has more than 110,000 clones, roughly 80% seen once. Sequenced sample: PBMCs. Source of these receptors: a man between 40 and 49 years old in good health and CMV-seropositive.

CDR3: CASSSGATPTNTEAFF. CDR3 coding DNA: TGTGCCAGCAGCTCTGGGGCCACACCTACGAACACTGAAGCTTTCTTT. This chain uses TRBV7-3 with TRBJ1-1, with a tentative D call TRBD1 (5 bases). Germline CDR1 SGHTA, CDR2 FQGTGA. The V end lost 4 bases, the J end lost 1 base, and 16 bases lay between the germline ends. The CDR3 length is 16 residues.

This chain links TRBV10-1 with TRBJ1-1; D remains unclear. The V and J ends lost 6 bases and 4 bases respectively, with 21 bases between them. Germline CDR1 and CDR2: WNHNN and SYGVQD (reference sequence). The CDR3 length is 16 residues. Here the CDR3 reads CASSQRATRYCTEAFF. The DNA of the CDR3 is TGCGCCAGCAGCCAGAGGGCGACCCGTTATTGCACTGAAGCTTTCTTT.

The CDR3 nucleotides read TGTGCCAGCAGCCCCACCGGGACAGCCAATTCACCCCTCCACTTT. It codes for CASSPTGTANSPLHF. This chain uses TRBV9 with TRBJ1-6; 7 positions match TRBD1. The germline V gene encodes CDR1 SGDLS and CDR2 YYNGEE. There are 15 residues in the CDR3. After removal of 4 bases from V and 7 bases from J, the junction contained 8 bases not matched to a gene. Complete variable domain (other parts from reference TRBV9 and TRBJ1-6): DSGVTQTPKHLITATGQRVTLRCSPRSGDLSVYWYQQSLDQGLQFLIQYYNGEERAKGNILERFSAQQFPDLHSELNLSSLELGDSALYFCASSPTGTANSPLHFGNGTRLTVT.

This clone was picked up a small number of times. The genes are TRBV5-4 and TRBJ2-7, with D perhaps matching TRBD2 (6 bases). CDR1 is SGHNT and CDR2 is YYREEE in the germline V gene (reference sequence). There are 14 residues in the CDR3. Trimming pared 4 bases from V and 6 bases from J, leaving 17 bases between. CDR3 DNA: TGTGCCAGCAGCCCCAAAGCGGGTACTAGCGAGCAGTACTTC. This encodes CASSPKAGTSEQYF. Full variable domain (missing parts from reference TRBV5-4 and TRBJ2-7): ETGVTQSPTHLIKTRGQQVTLRCSSQSGHNTVSWYQQALGQGPQFIFQYYREEENGRGNFPPRFSGLQFPNYSSELNVNALELDDSALYLCASSPKAGTSEQYFGPGTRLTVT.

This clone was seen a single time. The rearrangement joins TRBV27 to TRBJ1-3; tentative D call: TRBD1 (6 bases). Germline values: CDR1 MNHEY, CDR2 SMNVEV (reference sequence). The CDR3 contains 13 residues. V was trimmed by 8 bases and J by 3 bases, leaving 11 bases between them. The CDR3 bases are TGTGCCAGCCGAAAAGGGGGTGGAAACACCATATATTTT. Translation gives CASRKGGGNTIYF.

The chain joins TRBV9 to TRBJ1-2; a possible D gene is TRBD1 (5 bases). Germline assignment: CDR1 SGDLS and CDR2 YYNGEE. Trimming took 4 bases from V and 8 from J, leaving 15 bases between them. The CDR3 is made up of 13 amino acids. The CDR3 bases are TGTGCCAGCAGCTCCGGGGGTACATTAGGCTACACCTTC. It encodes CASSSGGTLGYTF.

The rearrangement uses TRBV11-3 and TRBJ1-1; D is perhaps TRBD1 (5 bases). Germline V CDR1 and CDR2: SGHNT, YENEEA. CDR3 length: 16 amino acids. V lost 0 bases and J lost 4, with 15 bases in between. The chain's CDR3 is CASSLEGWGRVTEAFF. DNA for the CDR3: TGTGCCAGCAGCTTAGAAGGGTGGGGCAGGGTCACTGAAGCTTTCTTT.

The chain recombines TRBV27 with TRBJ1-2, with D perhaps matching TRBD1 (5 bases). The CDR3 is 15 residues long. Germline CDR1 reads MNHEY; CDR2 reads SMNVEV (reference sequence). The ends were cut back, 5 bases at V and 1 base at J, with 14 bases in the middle. CDR3 protein: CASSLQFGGNYGYTF. In DNA form, the CDR3 reads TGTGCCAGCAGTCTTCAGTTCGGGGGTAACTATGGCTACACCTTC.

This rearrangement joins TRBV5-1 to TRBJ2-2; D perhaps matches TRBD2 (6 bases). Germline values: CDR1 SGHRS, CDR2 YFSETQ. The CDR3 consists of 14 residues. Trimming pared 6 bases from V and 9 bases from J, leaving 18 bases between. The CDR3 nucleotides read TGCGCCAGCACCCCGGGATCGGGGGTCCGGGAGCTGTTTTTT. Its protein is CASTPGSGVRELFF.

The V and J genes are TRBV7-9 and TRBJ1-2, with D tentatively TRBD1 (5 bases). Germline CDR1 and CDR2: SEHNR and FQNEAQ (reference sequence). Deletions cut 7 bases from V and 6 bases from J, with 18 bases between. The CDR3 consists of 14 residues. The CDR3 region is CASTLQAGSDGYTF. In DNA, the CDR3 is TGTGCCAGCACCCTACAGGCAGGGTCCGATGGCTACACCTTC.

The CDR3 region is CASSWGLAVNEQFF. DNA of the CDR3: TGTGCCAGCAGCTGGGGACTAGCGGTCAATGAGCAGTTCTTC. The V and J genes are TRBV7-2 and TRBJ2-1; TRBD2 matches at 11 bases. The CDR3 consists of 14 residues. In germline, CDR1 is SGHTA, CDR2 FQGNSA. V lost 4 bases to trimming and J lost 6 bases; unmatched junction nucleotides: 2.

This clone has a single count. The rearrangement uses TRBV18 and TRBJ1-2; the D gene is possibly TRBD1 (6 bases). The CDR3 extends over 12 amino acids. Germline-derived CDR1 and CDR2 are KGHSH and LQKENI. Trimming removed 3 bases from V and 8 bases from J, with 10 bases in between. CDR3 residues: CASSPDSFGYTF. CDR3 nucleotides: TGTGCCAGCTCACCGGACAGTTTCGGCTACACCTTC.

The V call is TRBV11-2, the J call TRBJ2-7; a possible D gene is TRBD1 (5 bases). From germline, CDR1 is SGHAT and CDR2 FQNNGV. The V end was cut by 1 base, the J end by 6 bases, with 16 bases between. The length of the CDR3 is 15 residues. The DNA for the CDR3 is TGTGCCAGCAGCTTAGTTCCGACAGACCAAAGCGAGCAGTACTTC. Its protein product is CASSLVPTDQSEQYF.

The gene calls are TRBV7-9 and TRBJ2-1; perhaps TRBD1 as D (6 bases). The ends were cut back, 7 bases at V and 1 base at J, with 11 bases in the middle. The CDR3 consists of 14 residues. The germline CDR1 and CDR2 sequences are SEHNR and FQNEAQ (reference sequence). The CDR3: CASTLDRSYNEQFF. As DNA, the CDR3 is TGTGCCAGCACCCTCGACAGGTCCTACAATGAGCAGTTCTTC.

V is TRBV2 and J is TRBJ1-2; a weak D match, TRBD1 (6 bases). The CDR3 totals 13 residues. Trimming left V 11 bases short and J 2 bases short, with 15 bases between. Germline V lookup: CDR1 SNHLY, CDR2 FYNNEI. The CDR3 here is CADYPRGNYGYTF. CDR3 DNA: TGTGCCGACTACCCGAGGGGGAACTATGGCTACACCTTC.

Comments on this clone: One end of the junction fails to match germline, which may point to a read error. This chain uses TRBV5-4 with TRBJ1-2; 8 positions match TRBD1. The CDR3 spans 15 residues. The germline V gene encodes CDR1 SGHNT and CDR2 YYREEE (reference sequence). CDR3 amino acids: CASSSGTGLHYGHTF. CDR3 DNA: TGTGCCAGCAGTTCCGGGACAGGTCTTCACTATGGCCACACCTTC.

The gene calls are TRBV5-1 and TRBJ2-1, with 9 bases that match TRBD2. V dropped 6 bases and J dropped 0; count of bases not matched to a gene: 4. The CDR3 is made up of 15 amino acids. The germline V gene encodes CDR1 SGHRS and CDR2 YFSETQ. The DNA for the CDR3 is TGCGCCAGCACTATTAGCGGGAGCTCCTACAATGAGCAGTTCTTC. Translated: CASTISGSSYNEQFF.

The DNA for the CDR3 is TGCGCCAGCAGCTTAGACAGGGTGGCAACTAATGAAAAACTGTTTTTT. Its protein product is CASSLDRVATNEKLFF. The chain is built from TRBV5-1 and TRBJ1-4; TRBD1 aligns across 7 bases. The CDR3 is 16 residues long. The ends lost 2 bases at V and 0 bases at J; junction bases unmatched: 4. CDR1 SGHRS and CDR2 YFSETQ come from the germline V gene.

The chain uses TRBV29-1 and TRBJ1-2, with TRBD1 identical over 8 bases. Germline loops: CDR1 SQVTM, CDR2 ANQGSEA. CDR3 size: 14 residues. The junction had 8 bases not matched to a gene; V was cut back by 6 bases and J by 2 bases. The CDR3: CSVPKRTGNYGYTF. In DNA, the CDR3 is TGCAGCGTCCCGAAGAGGACAGGGAACTATGGCTACACCTTC. Filled out from reference TRBV29-1 and TRBJ1-2, the complete variable domain reads SAVISQKPSRDICQRGTSLTIQCQVDSQVTMMFWYRQQPGQSLTLIATANQGSEATYESGFVIDKFPISRPNLTFSTLTVSNMSPEDSSIYLCSVPKRTGNYGYTFGSGTRLTVV.

Ten or more counts support this clone. This chain joins TRBV6-5 and TRBJ1-6; a weak D match, TRBD1 (5 bases). The CDR3 contains 16 residues. V dropped 4 bases and J dropped 7 bases, with 17 bases sitting between them. The germline CDR1 and CDR2 sequences are MNHEY and SVGAGI. The CDR3 reads CASSWYWTSSNSPLHF. The CDR3 coding sequence is TGTGCCAGCAGTTGGTATTGGACATCAAGCAATTCACCCCTCCACTTT.

This chain joins TRBV19 and TRBJ1-1; no clear D. CDR1 and CDR2 (germline): LNHDA, SQIVND (reference sequence). Trimming left V 1 base short and J 1 base short, with 7 bases between. The length of the CDR3 is 14 residues. The chain's CDR3 is CASSIGGRNTEAFF. CDR3 coding DNA: TGTGCCAGTAGTATAGGAGGGCGGAACACTGAAGCTTTCTTT.

V is TRBV5-1 and J is TRBJ1-1; D remains unclear. V lost 0 bases and J 4 bases, leaving 13 bases between the germline ends. The CDR3 is 15 amino acids. The germline gives CDR1 SGHRS, CDR2 YFSETQ. Written as DNA, the CDR3 is TGCGCCAGCAGCTTGGACAGCCCGGGGAGCACTGAAGCTTTCTTT. It is translated as CASSLDSPGSTEAFF. Supplemented by reference TRBV5-1 and TRBJ1-1, the full variable domain reads KAGVTQTPRYLIKTRGQQVTLSCSPISGHRSVSWYQQTPGQGLQFLFEYFSETQRNKGNFPGRFSGRQFSNSRSEMNVSTLELGDSALYLCASSLDSPGSTEAFFGQGTRLTVV.

This clone came up a few times. The rearrangement joins TRBV7-3 to TRBJ2-5; 11 bases match TRBD2. There are 15 residues in the CDR3. CDR1 SGHTA and CDR2 FQGTGA come from the germline V gene. V was pared by 5 bases and J by 5 bases, with 7 bases of the junction left unmatched. The CDR3: CASSPSGGPFETQYF. The CDR3 DNA is TGTGCCAGCAGCCCTAGCGGGGGGCCGTTCGAGACCCAGTACTTC.

This rearrangement joins TRBV9 to TRBJ2-5; TRBD2 matches 9 bases. The DNA end is a closer match to TRBJ2-7, so the J assignment may be wrong. The CDR3 runs 15 residues. Germline V lookup: CDR1 SGDLS, CDR2 YYNGEE. DNA of the CDR3: TGTGCCAGCAGCCCATTTGCGGGAGGGACCTACGAGCAGTACTTC. It codes for CASSPFAGGTYEQYF.

This clone turned up a few times. The chain has TRBV9 and TRBJ2-7, with 11 bases matching TRBD2. This CDR3 contains 16 residues. Germline CDR1 SGDLS, CDR2 YYNGEE. V gave up 6 bases and J gave up 0 bases; unmatched junction bases: 8. The CDR3 DNA reads as TGTGCCAGCACGCGGGGACTAGCGGAACACTCCTACGAGCAGTACTTC. This codes for CASTRGLAEHSYEQYF.

The gene calls are TRBV7-3 and TRBJ2-1; 10 nucleotides line up with TRBD2. The V and J ends lost 4 bases and 6 bases, in that order; junction bases with no gene match: 6. Germline CDR1 and CDR2: SGHTA and FQGTGA. The CDR3 has 15 amino acids. This CDR3 reads CASSSLAGVGNEQFF. The CDR3 DNA is TGTGCCAGCAGCTCCCTAGCGGGAGTAGGCAATGAGCAGTTCTTC.

DNA of the CDR3: TGTGCCAGCAGTTACTTTCAGGACAGCACTGAAGCTTTCTTT. This encodes CASSYFQDSTEAFF. J is TRBJ1-1 and V is TRBV6-6; possibly TRBD1 for D (6 bases). Deletions cut 1 base from V and 4 bases from J, with 10 bases between. There are 14 residues in the CDR3. From germline, CDR1 is MNHNY and CDR2 SVGAGI (reference sequence).